The present TCR beta chain was sequenced within a study of cytomegalovirus exposure and HLA in healthy donors. The PCR ran on 60 Vbeta and 13 Jbeta primers. Here immunoSEQ multiplex PCR was the method, and the copy in TCRdb shows in-frame clones only, minus some. This table holds about 69,000 clones, about three quarters found once. The ends were cut back, 4 bases at V and 6 bases at J, with 13 bases in the middle. This CDR3 comprises 14 residues. CDR1 and CDR2 (germline): SGDLS, YYNGEE. Material for sequencing was PBMCs. This TCR was sampled from a man aged 18 to 30 in good health and CMV-seronegative. The chain couples TRBV9 to TRBJ2-2, with a weak D call TRBD2 (6 bases). The chain's CDR3 is CASSRDFKPGELFF. In DNA, the CDR3 is TGTGCCAGCAGCCGGGACTTCAAACCCGGGGAGCTGTTTTTT. Full variable domain (missing parts from reference TRBV9 and TRBJ2-2): DSGVTQTPKHLITATGQRVTLRCSPRSGDLSVYWYQQSLDQGLQFLIQYYNGEERAKGNILERFSAQQFPDLHSELNLSSLELGDSALYFCASSRDFKPGELFFGEGSRLTVL.